Listed here is a single TCR beta chain. Its antigen is not identified. CDR3 size: 12 residues. V lost 4 bases to trimming and J lost 8 bases, with 10 bases between them. Germline V gene data show CDR1 as SGHNT and CDR2 as YYREEE (reference sequence). This sample stems from a study of cytomegalovirus exposure and HLA in healthy donors. PCR employed 60 Vbeta and 13 Jbeta primers. Libraries were prepared by immunoSEQ multiplex PCR; TCRdb keeps only in-frame clonotypes and omits some of them. The data show 72,000 or so clones, about 84% seen once. Study findings and constraints: A later analysis linked a missense DCLRE1C variant to TCR beta V- and J-gene trimming.

The sample consisted of PBMCs. This clonotype originated in a man aged 18 to 29 in good health and CMV-seropositive. This chain uses TRBV5-4 with TRBJ2-1, with a weak D call TRBD2 (5 bases). For the CDR3, the DNA is TGTGCCAGCAGCCATACTAGGGATGAGCAGTTCTTC. Translating it yields CASSHTRDEQFF.